The 12 T cell receptor beta chains listed next were all sequenced from one sample in a study of CD8 T cells in Susac syndrome. RNA was extracted with the RNeasy kit, and a quantity of roughly 0.45 to 1 ug was reverse transcribed using random hexamers. TCRdb called the immunoSEQ multiplex PCR reads again in MiXCR, with one record for every CDR3 protein. The sample shows 150,000 to 200,000 distinct CDR3 sequences, approximately 95% of them seen only once. The material sequenced was CD8+ T cells from PBMCs. All receptors come from a human donor with multiple sclerosis.

The CDR3 protein is CASSTLGVSDTEAFF. CDR3 DNA: TGCGCCAGCAGCACGCTGGGGGTATCGGACACTGAAGCTTTCTTT. J is TRBJ1-1 and V is TRBV4-1; possibly TRBD1 for D (5 bases). The CDR3 sequence is 15 residues long. Per germline, CDR1 MGHRA and CDR2 YSYEKL. Trimming left V 5 bases short and J 3 bases short, with 16 bases between.

The chain carries TRBV9 and TRBJ2-2, with unresolved D. CDR3 size: 18 residues. The germline V gene encodes CDR1 SGDLS and CDR2 YYNGEE. V lost 0 bases, J lost 5 bases, and 20 bases lay in between. This chain's CDR3 is CASSVVRGVGELTGELFF. The CDR3 DNA reads as TGTGCCAGCAGCGTAGTTAGAGGAGTTGGGGAATTAACCGGGGAGCTGTTTTTT. Using reference TRBV9 and TRBJ2-2 for the parts outside the CDR3, the full variable domain is DSGVTQTPKHLITATGQRVTLRCSPRSGDLSVYWYQQSLDQGLQFLIQYYNGEERAKGNILERFSAQQFPDLHSELNLSSLELGDSALYFCASSVVRGVGELTGELFFGEGSRLTVL.

J is TRBJ2-1 and V is TRBV29-1; D gene unclear. Per the germline V gene, CDR1 is SQVTM and CDR2 is ANQGSEA. The V and J ends lost 1 base and 0 bases respectively, with 13 bases between them. This CDR3 spans 16 amino acids. In DNA form, the CDR3 reads TGCAGCGTTGAAGGGGAAACTTACAGCTCCTACAATGAGCAGTTCTTC. It translates to CSVEGETYSSYNEQFF.

The chain recombines TRBV24-1 with TRBJ2-3; 9 bases agree with TRBD2. This CDR3 spans 20 amino acids. The germline gives CDR1 KGHDR, CDR2 SFDVKD. V lost 0 bases to trimming and J lost 0 bases; unmatched junction nucleotides: 12. In nucleotides, the CDR3 is TGTGCCACCAGTGATTTGGAGCGGGAGGCCGTGGGCCGTAGCACAGATACGCAGTATTTT. Its protein product is CATSDLEREAVGRSTDTQYF.

The J gene is TRBJ2-1, the V gene TRBV10-3; TRBD1 agrees at 7 bases. From germline, CDR1 is ENHRY and CDR2 SYGVKD. The CDR3 has 13 residues. Trimming took 2 bases from V and 9 from J; bases not matched to a gene: 4. The CDR3 here is CAISEPGTVEQFF. The CDR3 bases are TGTGCCATCAGTGAGCCGGGGACAGTTGAGCAGTTCTTC.

The rearrangement uses TRBV12-5 and TRBJ2-1; D not certain. The V end was cut by 1 base, the J end by 6 bases, with 10 bases between. Germline values: CDR1 LGHNT, CDR2 FRNRAP. There are 14 residues in the CDR3. The CDR3 sequence is CASGLGSRSNEQFF. The DNA for the CDR3 is TGTGCTAGTGGTTTGGGGTCGAGGAGCAATGAGCAGTTCTTC.

The V gene is TRBV7-9, the J gene TRBJ2-5; TRBD1 or TRBD2 may be the D gene (5 bases each). CDR1 and CDR2 from the germline V gene are SEHNR and FQNEAQ (reference sequence). The CDR3 totals 17 residues. V was trimmed by 0 bases and J by 3 bases, leaving 17 bases between them. The CDR3: CASSLARGHRGEETQYF. CDR3 in DNA: TGTGCCAGCAGCTTAGCGCGTGGTCACCGAGGGGAAGAGACCCAGTACTTC. Supplemented by reference TRBV7-9 and TRBJ2-5, the full variable domain reads DTGVSQNPRHKITKRGQNVTFRCDPISEHNRLYWYRQTLGQGPEFLTYFQNEAQLEKSRLLSDRFSAERPKGSFSTLEIQRTEQGDSAMYLCASSLARGHRGEETQYFGPGTRLLVL.

This sequence joins TRBV13 and TRBJ2-1; D is perhaps TRBD2 (6 bases). The CDR3 has 15 residues. V was shortened by 2 bases and J by 8 bases, with 16 bases between the two germline ends. CDR1 PRHDT and CDR2 FYEKMQ come from the germline V gene (reference sequence). CDR3 amino acids: CASSLSMRGPDEQFF. The DNA of the CDR3 is TGTGCCAGCAGCTTAAGCATGCGGGGCCCGGATGAGCAGTTCTTC. The entire variable domain, with the rest obtained from reference TRBV13 and TRBJ2-1, is as follows: AAGVIQSPRHLIKEKRETATLKCYPIPRHDTVYWYQQGPGQDPQFLISFYEKMQSDKGSIPDRFSAQQFSDYHSELNMSSLELGDSALYFCASSLSMRGPDEQFFGPGTRLTVL.

This rearrangement joins TRBV15 to TRBJ1-2; TRBD1 is a possible D gene (6 bases). This CDR3 spans 15 amino acids. Trimming pared 4 bases from V and 4 bases from J, leaving 16 bases between. Germline V gives CDR1 LNHNV, CDR2 YYDKDF (reference sequence). The CDR3: CATSTGRDIPYGYTF. CDR3 nucleotide sequence: TGTGCCACCAGCACTGGAAGGGACATACCCTATGGCTACACCTTC.

The V and J genes are TRBV13 and TRBJ1-2; tentatively, D is TRBD1 (6 bases). CDR1 PRHDT and CDR2 FYEKMQ come from the germline V gene (reference sequence). CDR3 length: 12 amino acids. With 5 bases removed from V and 5 bases from J, the gap between germline ends came to 9 bases. The CDR3 loop reads CASSTQGYGYTF. In DNA form, the CDR3 reads TGTGCCAGCAGCACACAGGGTTATGGCTACACCTTC.

The gene calls are TRBV10-2 and TRBJ2-2, with TRBD2 identical over 7 bases. V lost 7 bases and J lost 6; bases outside the gene matches: 5. The length of the CDR3 is 13 residues. Germline V lookup: CDR1 WSHSY, CDR2 SAAADI. The CDR3 here is CASTWGGSGELFF. The CDR3 DNA reads as TGCGCCAGCACTTGGGGGGGGTCCGGGGAGCTGTTTTTT.

This chain joins TRBV9 and TRBJ2-1; 8 positions agree with TRBD2. The CDR3 sequence is 16 residues long. Germline CDR1 reads SGDLS; CDR2 reads YYNGEE. V was clipped by 4 bases and J by 6 bases; unmatched bases: 12. CDR3 region: CASSPPGSGSTNEQFF. DNA of the CDR3: TGTGCCAGCAGCCCGCCGGGAAGCGGGAGTACCAATGAGCAGTTCTTC.